The 10 T cell receptor beta chains reported below all come from one sample, sequenced in a study of T cells in Graves' hyperthyroidism and ophthalmopathy. The investigators amplified TCR beta CDR3 regions from RNA transcripts. HTBI primers were employed in a first-round RT-PCR of the TCR CDR3. TCRdb passed the multiplex PCR reads through MiXCR, listing each CDR3 protein once. This table holds about 290,000 distinct CDR3 sequences, approximately 18% found once. The sequencing input was blood. These receptors were obtained from a man over 45 with Graves' ophthalmopathy.

This chain uses TRBV11-3 with TRBJ2-1; TRBD2 matches at 11 bases. Germline CDR1 is SGHNT and CDR2 is YENEEA. CDR3 length: 15 amino acids. With 4 bases clipped from V and 8 bases from J, the junction kept 7 bases outside the gene matches. The CDR3 DNA is TGTGCCAGCAGCTCGGGGGGACTAGCGGTCGATGAGCAGTTCTTC. Protein sequence: CASSSGGLAVDEQFF.

This clonotype has ten or more counts. The V call is TRBV20-1, the J call TRBJ1-1; the D gene is possibly TRBD1 (5 bases). The CDR3 contains 13 residues. Germline V gene sequence: CDR1 DFQATT, CDR2 SNEGSKA (reference sequence). CDR3 in amino acids: CSAEGTALNEAFF. Here the CDR3 DNA reads TGCAGCGCAGAGGGGACTGCACTTAATGAAGCTTTCTTT.

The chain is built from TRBV6-1 and TRBJ1-5; tentatively, D is TRBD1 (5 bases). V was cut by 6 bases and J by 6 bases, with 15 bases left in between. CDR3 length: 14 residues. CDR1 is MNHNS and CDR2 is SASEGT in the germline V gene. The DNA of the CDR3 is TGTGCCAGCAGCCTGGGACGTAATCCTCAGCCCCAGCATTTT. As protein: CASSLGRNPQPQHF.

The chain carries TRBV5-1 and TRBJ2-1; 11 bases line up with TRBD1. V trimming: 2 bases; J trimming: 4 bases; junction bases outside the gene matches: 2. The CDR3 runs to 15 residues. Germline lookup yields CDR1 SGHRS and CDR2 YFSETQ. The CDR3 region is CASSFRDRGYNEQFF. CDR3 DNA: TGCGCCAGCAGCTTCCGGGACAGGGGGTACAATGAGCAGTTCTTC. The variable domain in full, with the rest retrieved from reference TRBV5-1 and TRBJ2-1, is KAGVTQTPRYLIKTRGQQVTLSCSPISGHRSVSWYQQTPGQGLQFLFEYFSETQRNKGNFPGRFSGRQFSNSRSEMNVSTLELGDSALYLCASSFRDRGYNEQFFGPGTRLTVL.

V is TRBV6-2 or TRBV6-3 and J is TRBJ1-3, with no clear D. CDR1 is MNHEY, CDR2 SVGEGT, per germline. This CDR3 spans 19 amino acids. V lost 5 bases to trimming and J lost 0 bases, with 23 bases between them. CDR3 nucleotide sequence: TGTGCCAGCAGTCCCCGGCCTCCTAGAGGGTCTTTCTCTGGAAACACCATATATTTT. This translates into CASSPRPPRGSFSGNTIYF.

This chain uses TRBV12-3 or TRBV12-4 with TRBJ1-2, with 8 bases lining up with TRBD1. CDR3 length equals 16 residues. V trimming: 3 bases; J trimming: 4 bases; junction bases outside the gene matches: 10. The CDR3 nucleotides are TGTGCCAGCAGTTTTCGCCGACAGGGGATCCGCTATGGCTACACCTTC. It is translated as CASSFRRQGIRYGYTF.

This clonotype was counted between two and nine times. The chain links TRBV24-1 to TRBJ2-7; D is undetermined. V gave up 8 bases and J gave up 0 bases, with 22 bases separating them. From germline, CDR1 is KGHDR and CDR2 SFDVKD. The CDR3 has 17 residues. The CDR3 nucleotides read TGTGCCACCACAATAAATCGACGGCCACTGGTCTCCTACGAGCAGTACTTC. This encodes CATTINRRPLVSYEQYF.

This clonotype showed up many times. The chain employs TRBV5-1 and TRBJ2-1; 9 nucleotides match TRBD2. CDR3 length: 17 amino acids. J was trimmed by 4 bases and V by 4 bases; bases with no gene match: 12. The V gene's germline CDR1 is SGHRS and CDR2 YFSETQ. The CDR3 bases are TGCGCCAGCAGCCAGCTGGAAGTGACTAGCGGATACAATGAGCAGTTCTTC. Encoded protein: CASSQLEVTSGYNEQFF.

This clonotype was observed a few times. The J gene is TRBJ2-1, the V gene TRBV7-9; D remains ambiguous. The CDR3 totals 15 residues. V was cut by 3 bases and J by 5 bases, with 14 bases left in between. From germline, CDR1 is SEHNR and CDR2 FQNEAQ (reference sequence). CDR3: CASSFLLSINNEQFF. CDR3 in DNA: TGTGCCAGCAGCTTTCTTCTCAGTATTAACAATGAGCAGTTCTTC.

This clonotype was seen a handful of times. The V and J genes are TRBV24-1 and TRBJ2-3; 7 positions match TRBD2. V was pared by 2 bases and J by 2 bases, with 15 bases of the junction left unmatched. Germline V gene lookup returns CDR1 KGHDR and CDR2 SFDVKD. The CDR3 extends over 19 amino acids. Written as DNA, the CDR3 is TGTGCCACCAGTGATTCGACTCCGGGAGCGGGACGAATCACAGATACGCAGTATTTT. Protein sequence: CATSDSTPGAGRITDTQYF.